This TCR beta chain came from a study of neurological immune-mediated disorders. Germline values: CDR1 DFQATT, CDR2 SNEGSKA (reference sequence). CDR3 length: 12 amino acids. The making of cDNA relied on 5'RACE with 10-nucleotide random UMIs. TCRdb called the 5' RACE reads again in MiXCR, with one record for every CDR3 protein. The table lists 120,000 or so distinct CDR3 sequences, roughly 3.4% of them singletons. General study findings and limits: One related-CDR3 cluster, which may be a signature, held the repertoires of 18 of 34 multiple sclerosis patients after phylogenetic grouping.

In regard to this clonotype: Antigen unknown. This may arise from a read error, as a much more abundant clone is one base away.

The material sequenced was PBMCs. The clonotype was recovered from a woman in her 30s with multiple sclerosis. J is TRBJ2-1 and V is TRBV20-1, with D perhaps given as TRBD1 or TRBD2 (5 bases each). The CDR3 is CSDREGRREQFF. CDR3 coding DNA: TGCAGTGATAGAGAGGGGAGAAGGGAGCAGTTCTTC.